What follows are 21 T cell receptor beta chains derived from one specimen sequenced in a study of cytomegalovirus exposure and HLA in healthy donors. PCR involved 60 Vbeta and 13 Jbeta primers. This table comes from immunoSEQ multiplex PCR, and its TCRdb copy is limited to in-frame clones, with some not included. This table holds more than 100,000 clones, about two thirds found once. Specimen: PBMCs. The receptors derive from a woman aged 40 to 50 in good health and CMV-seropositive.

In its sample, this clone was seen a few times. V is TRBV7-7 and J is TRBJ2-3; 8 bases are shared with TRBD2. The trim removed 5 bases at V and 6 bases at J, leaving 10 bases unmatched. This CDR3 is built from 15 residues. Germline CDR1 reads SSHAT; CDR2 reads FNYEAQ (reference sequence). CDR3 bases: TGTGCCAGCAGCCCGACGGGGGGGCCCGGGGATACGCAGTATTTT. The encoded protein is CASSPTGGPGDTQYF.

The J gene is TRBJ2-2, the V gene TRBV7-2, with D tentatively TRBD1 (6 bases). This CDR3 region has 16 residues. Trimming removed 2 bases at V and 6 bases at J, with 16 bases between. Germline CDR1 SGHTA, CDR2 FQGNSA. CDR3 protein: CASSLPLGQGPGELFF. The CDR3 DNA follows: TGTGCCAGCAGCTTACCTCTCGGGCAGGGGCCCGGGGAGCTGTTTTTT.

Of note for this clone: Other DNA sequences in the same sample also yield this CDR3. The chain joins TRBV10-3 to TRBJ1-2; TRBD1 matches at 8 bases. The V gene's germline CDR1 is ENHRY and CDR2 SYGVKD. The CDR3 is made up of 14 amino acids. V gave up 3 bases and J gave up 8 bases; unmatched junction bases: 8. CDR3 nucleotide sequence: TGTGCCATCAGTGAATTAGGACAGGGCGGCGGCTACACCTTC. Its protein is CAISELGQGGGYTF.

The chain links TRBV7-9 to TRBJ1-1; D might be TRBD1 (5 bases). There are 14 residues in the CDR3. Germline CDR1 SEHNR, CDR2 FQNEAQ (reference sequence). V shed 5 bases and J shed 5 bases, with 15 bases lying between them. Here the CDR3 DNA reads TGTGCCAGCAGCCCAATGGGGGGTACGACTGAAGCTTTCTTT. This gives the protein CASSPMGGTTEAFF.

This chain connects TRBV7-2 to TRBJ1-2, with D maybe TRBD1 (6 bases). Germline CDR1 SGHTA, CDR2 FQGNSA. V was clipped by 5 bases and J by 4 bases, with 11 bases between them. The CDR3 consists of 13 residues. CDR3: CASSARGLYGYTF. The DNA for the CDR3 is TGTGCCAGCAGCGCCAGGGGCCTCTATGGCTACACCTTC.

The chain couples TRBV6-5 to TRBJ1-2; 7 positions agree with TRBD1. Germline V gene sequence: CDR1 MNHEY, CDR2 SVGAGI. The trim removed 6 bases at V and 4 bases at J, leaving 8 bases unmatched. This CDR3 is 14 amino acids long. The CDR3 region has the DNA TGTGCCAGCAGCATACAGGGGCCTAGCTATGGCTACACCTTC. This encodes CASSIQGPSYGYTF.

The rearrangement links TRBV6-1 to TRBJ1-1, with 8 bases that match TRBD1. Germline assignment: CDR1 MNHNS and CDR2 SASEGT. The CDR3 runs 14 residues. Trimming took 7 bases from V and 8 from J; bases not matched to a gene: 12. The CDR3 nucleotides read TGTGCCAGCATCGTAGGGACAGGACCCCGAGAAGCTTTCTTT. Amino acids: CASIVGTGPREAFF.

The chain uses TRBV2 and TRBJ2-2; the match to TRBD2 covers 7 bases. CDR3 size: 14 residues. V trimming: 0 bases; J trimming: 7 bases; junction bases outside the gene matches: 2. Looked up from germline, CDR1 is SNHLY and CDR2 is FYNNEI. This CDR3 reads CASSEAGGIGELFF. As DNA, the CDR3 is TGTGCCAGCAGTGAAGCCGGGGGGATCGGGGAGCTGTTTTTT. The full variable domain, with the rest looked up from reference TRBV2 and TRBJ2-2, is EPEVTQTPSHQVTQMGQEVILRCVPISNHLYFYWYRQILGQKVEFLVSFYNNEISEKSEIFDDQFSVERPDGSNFTLKIRSTKLEDSAMYFCASSEAGGIGELFFGEGSRLTVL.

The chain links TRBV4-1 to TRBJ1-1; 9 bases align to TRBD1. V trimming: 3 bases; J trimming: 3 bases; junction bases outside the gene matches: 5. The CDR3 extends over 15 amino acids. The V gene's germline CDR1 is MGHRA and CDR2 YSYEKL. The CDR3 sequence: CASSQGQGLHTEAFF. The CDR3 nucleotides read TGCGCCAGCAGCCAGGGACAGGGTTTGCACACTGAAGCTTTCTTT.

The chain is built from TRBV4-3 and TRBJ2-3; D perhaps matches TRBD2 (6 bases). Looked up from germline, CDR1 is LGHNA and CDR2 is YSLEER. V was trimmed by 2 bases and J by 3 bases, leaving 15 bases between them. CDR3 length: 16 amino acids. The DNA for the CDR3 is TGCGCCAGCAGCCAATTGGAGACGGGGAGGACAGATACGCAGTATTTT. It yields the protein CASSQLETGRTDTQYF.

This clone has only a few counts. A much larger clone differs by one base, so this may be a read error. The chain links TRBV4-3 to TRBJ2-2; D uncertain. V was trimmed by 0 bases and J by 3 bases, leaving 5 bases between them. The CDR3 consists of 14 residues. CDR1 LGHNA and CDR2 YSLEER come from the germline V gene. DNA of the CDR3: TGCGCCAGCAGCCAAGATAGCTACACCGGGGAGCTGTTTTTT. This gives the protein CASSQDSYTGELFF.

The chain couples TRBV6-1 to TRBJ1-3; D unresolved. Germline-derived CDR1 and CDR2 are MNHNS and SASEGT. This CDR3 is built from 14 residues. V was shortened by 11 bases and J by 3 bases, with 17 bases between the two germline ends. CDR3 loop: CACHYGLSGNTIYF. The CDR3 region has the DNA TGTGCCTGCCATTATGGGCTGAGTGGAAACACCATATATTTT.

The chain couples TRBV6-5 to TRBJ2-3; a weak D match, TRBD2 (6 bases). The CDR3 is 14 residues long. Per germline, CDR1 MNHEY and CDR2 SVGAGI. Deletions cut 8 bases from V and 5 bases from J, with 17 bases between. CDR3: CASHRDSHLDTQYF. In DNA, the CDR3 is TGTGCCAGCCACCGGGACTCACATTTAGATACGCAGTATTTT.

The V call is TRBV7-6, the J call TRBJ1-2; D is ambiguous. Trimming pared 5 bases from V and 4 bases from J, leaving 20 bases between. CDR1 is SGHVS and CDR2 is FNYEAQ in the germline V gene. The CDR3 is 16 amino acids. Here the CDR3 reads CASSPAGSKVSYGYTF. The CDR3 DNA reads as TGTGCCAGCAGCCCCGCGGGGAGTAAAGTCAGCTATGGCTACACCTTC.

The genes are TRBV27 and TRBJ1-5; TRBD1 agrees at 8 bases. This CDR3 contains 14 residues. CDR1 and CDR2 (germline): MNHEY, SMNVEV (reference sequence). J gave up 11 bases and V 6 bases, and 12 bases lay outside the gene matches. The CDR3 region has the DNA TGTGCCAGCAGCAGAGGACAGGGCACTGAAGCCCAGCATTTT. Its translation: CASSRGQGTEAQHF.

This rearrangement joins TRBV2 to TRBJ1-1; TRBD1 aligns across 11 bases. J lost 6 bases, V lost 2 bases, and 2 bases had no gene match. CDR1 and CDR2 from the germline V gene are SNHLY and FYNNEI. This CDR3 comprises 14 residues. The CDR3 protein is CASSEQGQGAEAFF. Written as DNA, the CDR3 is TGTGCCAGCAGTGAACAGGGACAGGGGGCTGAAGCTTTCTTT.

The rearrangement links TRBV6-5 to TRBJ2-6, with 7 bases identical to TRBD1. This CDR3 spans 16 amino acids. In germline, CDR1 is MNHEY, CDR2 SVGAGI. V lost 2 bases, J lost 3 bases, and 4 bases stayed unmatched. The CDR3 here is CASSYRQGFGANVLTF. DNA of the CDR3: TGTGCCAGCAGTTACCGACAGGGCTTTGGGGCCAACGTCCTGACTTTC.

The chain is built from TRBV29-1 and TRBJ2-1, with TRBD1 identical over 7 bases. The ends lost 4 bases at V and 1 base at J; junction bases unmatched: 10. Looked up from germline, CDR1 is SQVTM and CDR2 is ANQGSEA. The CDR3 consists of 16 residues. CDR3 sequence (DNA): TGCAGCGTTGCGGGAACCGACAGGGCTTCCTACAATGAGCAGTTCTTC. Amino acids: CSVAGTDRASYNEQFF.

The chain is built from TRBV29-1 and TRBJ1-2; 10 bases align to TRBD1. Germline values: CDR1 SQVTM, CDR2 ANQGSEA. The CDR3 extends over 12 amino acids. The V and J ends lost 7 bases and 2 bases, in that order; junction bases with no gene match: 1. The CDR3 is CSGQGANYGYTF. Here the CDR3 DNA reads TGCAGCGGACAGGGGGCCAACTATGGCTACACCTTC.

V and J are TRBV9 and TRBJ1-2; D is perhaps TRBD1 (6 bases). The CDR3 runs 14 residues. The V end was cut by 3 bases, the J end by 8 bases, with 17 bases between. Germline V gene lookup returns CDR1 SGDLS and CDR2 YYNGEE. Written as DNA, the CDR3 is TGTGCCAGCAGCGCCGACCGAGGGGGTTGGGGCTACACCTTC. Protein product: CASSADRGGWGYTF.

The CDR3 spells CASSLAGTPGNTIYF. The CDR3 DNA is TGTGCCAGCAGCTTAGCGGGGACTCCTGGAAACACCATATATTTT. The V and J genes are TRBV7-6 and TRBJ1-3; D possibly corresponds to TRBD1 (5 bases). V lost 0 bases to trimming and J lost 2 bases, with 8 bases between them. The CDR3 consists of 15 residues. Germline assignment: CDR1 SGHVS and CDR2 FNYEAQ.